This T cell receptor beta chain was identified in a study of blood T cell repertoires in COVID-19. This table comes from immunoSEQ multiplex PCR, and its TCRdb copy is limited to in-frame clones, with some not included. The top ten hold under 1.1% of the sample, which has around 310,000 clones, around 87% seen once. Germline V lookup: CDR1 SNHLY, CDR2 FYNNEI. This CDR3 contains 16 residues. Trimming took off 6 bases at V and 8 bases at J, with 23 bases between the two ends. Specimen: peripheral blood. This sequence originates from a woman between 40 and 50 years old with COVID-19, enrolled during active disease. The chain carries TRBV2 and TRBJ2-1; a weak D match, TRBD2 (5 bases). The CDR3 loop reads CASRARPQRTADEQFF. DNA of the CDR3: TGTGCCAGCAGAGCCCGGCCCCAGCGGACCGCGGATGAGCAGTTCTTC.